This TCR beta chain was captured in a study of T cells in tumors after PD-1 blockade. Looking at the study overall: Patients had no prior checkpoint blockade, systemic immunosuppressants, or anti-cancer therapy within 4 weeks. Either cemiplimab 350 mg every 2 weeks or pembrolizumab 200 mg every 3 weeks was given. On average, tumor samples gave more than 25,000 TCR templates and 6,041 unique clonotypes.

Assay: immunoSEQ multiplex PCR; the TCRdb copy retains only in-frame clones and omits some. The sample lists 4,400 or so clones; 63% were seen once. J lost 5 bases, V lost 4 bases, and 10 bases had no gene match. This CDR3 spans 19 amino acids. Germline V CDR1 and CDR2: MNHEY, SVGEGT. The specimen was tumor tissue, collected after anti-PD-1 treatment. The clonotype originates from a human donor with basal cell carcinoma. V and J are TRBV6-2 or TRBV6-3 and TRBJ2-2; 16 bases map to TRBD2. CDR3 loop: CASSFGPGLAGGRTGELFF. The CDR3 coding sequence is TGTGCCAGCAGTTTTGGACCGGGACTAGCGGGGGGGCGAACCGGGGAGCTGTTTTTT.